Sequencing of this TCR beta chain was carried out in a study of blood T cell repertoires in COVID-19. Study summary: The origin of the acute and convalescent COVID-19 samples was the United States, Italy and Spain.

Seattle's enrolled individuals joined amid active infection and were then monitored longitudinally. Some clones are missing from TCRdb's copy, which holds only in-frame ones; the method was immunoSEQ multiplex PCR. The data hold roughly 250,000 clones, with more than 85% observed a single time. This clone turned up a few times. Looked up from germline, CDR1 is LGHNT and CDR2 is FRNRAP. Trimming took 5 bases from V and 8 from J; bases not matched to a gene: 7. This CDR3 has 14 amino acids. The chain recombines TRBV12-5 with TRBJ2-4; 9 nucleotides align to TRBD1. Source material: peripheral blood. The TCR sequence derives from a person between 18 and 35 years old with COVID-19, enrolled during active disease. The CDR3 reads CASGTGTGKYIQYF. In DNA form, the CDR3 reads TGTGCTAGTGGTACCGGGACAGGGAAGTACATTCAGTACTTC.